This is a list of T cell receptor beta chains from one sample in a study of T cell responses to AZD1222 COVID-19 vaccine. Generated by immunoSEQ multiplex PCR, the TCRdb table keeps only in-frame clones and is missing some. Here the sample spans around 100,000 clones, about 90% being singletons. The input for sequencing was peripheral blood, taken on day 0 of AZD1222 vaccination. Receptors were obtained from an adult in good health. Both conserved end residues are part of each CDR3. The D gene is left open where the match is weak. Where a row states a size, it is once, few, many or the class of an expanded clone; other rows omit it.

D gene	V gene	clone size	J gene	CDR3 protein	CDR3 DNA
-	TRBV18	-	TRBJ2-5	CASSPYQETQYF	TGTGCCAGCTCACCGTACCAAGAGACCCAGTACTTC
TRBD1	TRBV5-1	-	TRBJ2-1	CASSLAGQGGNEQFF	TGCGCCAGCAGCTTGGCTGGACAGGGGGGTAATGAGCAGTTCTTC
-	TRBV7-3	-	TRBJ2-5	CASSAGAQETQYF	TGTGCCAGCAGCGCCGGGGCCCAAGAGACCCAGTACTTC
-	TRBV10-3	-	TRBJ2-1	CAISLEYNEQFF	TGTGCCATCAGTCTGGAGTACAATGAGCAGTTCTTC
-	TRBV28	-	TRBJ2-2	CASSLWDLGQSTGELFF	TGTGCCAGCAGTTTATGGGACCTCGGACAGAGCACCGGGGAGCTGTTTTTT
-	TRBV29-1	-	TRBJ2-1	CSVERTGLNNEQFF	TGCAGCGTTGAGAGGACGGGATTAAACAATGAGCAGTTCTTC
-	TRBV14	-	TRBJ1-6	CASSQVGAEYSPLHF	TGTGCCAGCAGCCAAGTAGGGGCGGAGTATTCACCCCTCCACTTT
-	TRBV7-9	few	TRBJ2-7	CASSLSPYEQYF	TGTGCCAGCAGCCTTAGTCCGTACGAGCAGTACTTC
-	TRBV3-1/TRBV3-2	-	TRBJ2-7	CASSLVGAPAYEQYF	TGTGCCAGCAGCTTGGTTGGGGCTCCTGCTTACGAGCAGTACTTC
-	TRBV28	-	TRBJ2-7	CASSLGKVNDYEQYF	TGTGCCAGCAGTTTAGGTAAAGTAAATGACTACGAGCAGTACTTC
-	TRBV27	few	TRBJ1-1	CASSFGTEAFF	TGTGCCAGCAGTTTTGGCACTGAAGCTTTCTTT
-	TRBV2	-	TRBJ2-1	CASSEYNEQFF	TGTGCCAGCAGTGAATACAATGAGCAGTTCTTC
TRBD1	TRBV9	few	TRBJ1-5	CASSALGQGDQPQHF	TGTGCCAGCAGCGCCCTGGGACAGGGTGATCAGCCCCAGCATTTT
-	TRBV28	-	TRBJ1-1	CASSAPGSITEAFF	TGTGCCAGCAGTGCGCCGGGTTCTATCACTGAAGCTTTCTTT
TRBD1	TRBV27	-	TRBJ1-6	CASSSQAFRGDSPLHF	TGTGCCAGCAGTTCCCAGGCCTTCAGGGGGGATTCACCCCTCCACTTT
-	TRBV7-3	-	TRBJ2-7	CASSLLGPSYEQYF	TGTGCCAGCAGCTTATTAGGGCCCTCCTACGAGCAGTACTTC
-	TRBV11-2	-	TRBJ2-7	CASSLGTVSSYEQYF	TGTGCCAGCAGCTTAGGGACAGTGAGCTCCTACGAGCAGTACTTC
TRBD1	TRBV28	-	TRBJ1-1	CASSGTGVFGAFF	TGTGCCAGCAGCGGGACAGGGGTTTTCGGGGCTTTCTTT
-	TRBV7-9	-	TRBJ2-1	CASSLEGRRYNEQFF	TGTGCCAGCAGCTTAGAAGGCAGGCGGTACAATGAGCAGTTCTTC
-	TRBV6-5	-	TRBJ2-5	CASSSLTGSQETQYF	TGTGCCAGCAGTTCCCTCACAGGTAGCCAAGAGACCCAGTACTTC
-	TRBV9	-	TRBJ2-1	CASRRDGTVSYNEQFF	TGTGCCAGCAGACGAGACGGGACTGTCTCCTACAATGAGCAGTTCTTC
-	TRBV5-1	-	TRBJ2-5	CASSLSPQGGETQYF	TGCGCCAGCAGCTTGAGCCCGCAGGGAGGAGAGACCCAGTACTTC
-	TRBV28	-	TRBJ1-1	CASQTDRKTEAFF	TGTGCCAGCCAAACCGACAGGAAGACTGAAGCTTTCTTT